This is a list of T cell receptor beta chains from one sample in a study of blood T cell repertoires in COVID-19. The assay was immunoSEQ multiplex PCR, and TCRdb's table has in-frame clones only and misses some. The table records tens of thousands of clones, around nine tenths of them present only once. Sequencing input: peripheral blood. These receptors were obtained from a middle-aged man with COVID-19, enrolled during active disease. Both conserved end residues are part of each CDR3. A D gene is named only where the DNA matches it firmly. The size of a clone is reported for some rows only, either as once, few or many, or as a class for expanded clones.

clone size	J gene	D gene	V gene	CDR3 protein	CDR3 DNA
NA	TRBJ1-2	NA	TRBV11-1	CASSSLTDYTF	TGTGCCAGCAGCTCATTGACAGACTACACCTTC
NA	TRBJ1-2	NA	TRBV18	CASSPETGGGYTF	TGTGCCAGCTCACCCGAAACGGGGGGGGGCTACACCTTC
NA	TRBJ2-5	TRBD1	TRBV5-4	CASSSPGQGGETQYF	TGTGCCAGCAGCTCTCCTGGACAGGGGGGAGAGACCCAGTACTTC
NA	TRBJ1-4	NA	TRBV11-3	CASSLRRPPGGSEKLFF	TGTGCCAGCAGCTTAAGGAGGCCCCCCGGGGGATCGGAAAAACTGTTTTTT
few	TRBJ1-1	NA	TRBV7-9	CASSQTAIGANTEAFF	TGTGCCAGCAGCCAAACAGCTATTGGGGCTAACACTGAAGCTTTCTTT
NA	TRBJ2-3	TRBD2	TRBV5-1	CASSTGRAQYF	TGCGCCAGCAGTACGGGGAGGGCGCAGTATTTT
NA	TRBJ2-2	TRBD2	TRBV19	CASTKREMTGELFF	TGTGCCAGTACAAAGCGGGAGATGACCGGGGAGCTGTTTTTT
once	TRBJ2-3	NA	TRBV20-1	CSATEAPGVATDTQYF	TGCAGTGCTACTGAAGCCCCAGGGGTAGCGACAGATACGCAGTATTTT
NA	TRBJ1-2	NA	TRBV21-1	CASSPQGGRQVYGYTF	TGTGCCAGCAGCCCCCAAGGGGGACGTCAAGTTTATGGCTACACCTTC
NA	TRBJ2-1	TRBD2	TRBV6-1	CASSEAGGLAGSSYNEQFF	TGTGCCAGCAGTGAAGCGGGGGGACTAGCGGGTAGCTCCTACAATGAGCAGTTCTTC
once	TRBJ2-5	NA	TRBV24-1	CATSDPGGGGETQYF	TGTGCCACCAGTGATCCCGGCGGAGGCGGAGAGACCCAGTACTTC
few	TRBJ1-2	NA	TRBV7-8	CASSLGHKGQGNYGYTF	TGTGCCAGCAGCTTAGGTCACAAGGGGCAGGGAAACTATGGCTACACCTTC
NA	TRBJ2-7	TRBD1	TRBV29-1	CSGWDRSSYEQYF	TGCAGCGGATGGGACAGGAGCTCCTACGAGCAGTACTTC
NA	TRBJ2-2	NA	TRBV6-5	CASSYSGYTGELFF	TGTGCCAGCAGTTATAGCGGTTACACCGGGGAGCTGTTTTTT
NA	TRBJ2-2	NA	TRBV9	CASSVSGTNTGELFF	TGTGCCAGCAGCGTAAGTGGCACGAACACCGGGGAGCTGTTTTTT
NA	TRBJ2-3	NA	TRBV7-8	CASSLATTGTPDTQYF	TGTGCCAGCAGCTTAGCGACAACAGGAACTCCAGATACGCAGTATTTT
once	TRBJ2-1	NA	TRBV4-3	CASSQDRREGEQFF	TGCGCCAGCAGCCAAGACCGGAGAGAGGGTGAGCAGTTCTTC
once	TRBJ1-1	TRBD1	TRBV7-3	CASSPDRSNTEAFF	TGTGCCAGCAGCCCGGACAGGTCGAACACTGAAGCTTTCTTT
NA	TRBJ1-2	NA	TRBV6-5	CASSYSLVVNSGYTF	TGTGCCAGCAGTTACTCGTTAGTAGTCAATAGTGGCTACACCTTC
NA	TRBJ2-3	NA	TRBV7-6	CASSFSDTQYF	TGTGCCAGCAGCTTCAGTGATACGCAGTATTTT
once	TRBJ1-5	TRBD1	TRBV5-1	CASSRDGTAGNQPQHF	TGCGCCAGCAGCCGGGATGGGACAGCAGGCAATCAGCCCCAGCATTTT
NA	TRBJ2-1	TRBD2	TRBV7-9	CASSLWSSGEQFF	TGTGCCAGCAGCTTATGGTCTAGCGGTGAGCAGTTCTTC
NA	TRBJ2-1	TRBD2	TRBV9	CASSSGGSEQFF	TGTGCCAGCAGCTCGGGGGGATCTGAGCAGTTCTTC
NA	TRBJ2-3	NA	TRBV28	CASSSSGTDTQYF	TGTGCCAGCAGTTCGTCAGGTACAGATACGCAGTATTTT
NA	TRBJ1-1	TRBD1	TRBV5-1	CASSLDGTGGTEAFF	TGCGCCAGCAGCTTGGACGGGACAGGAGGCACTGAAGCTTTCTTT
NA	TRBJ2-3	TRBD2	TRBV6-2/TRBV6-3	CASSRGDSLHTQYF	TGTGCCAGCAGTCGGGGGGACTCACTCCATACGCAGTATTTT
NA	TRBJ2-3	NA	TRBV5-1	CASSSPLSGRLGSTDTQYF	TGCGCCAGCAGCTCCCCCCTTTCTGGCAGACTAGGTAGCACAGATACGCAGTATTTT
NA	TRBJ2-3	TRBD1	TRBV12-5	CASGLVGQVISTDTQYF	TGTGCTAGTGGTTTGGTGGGACAGGTGATCAGCACAGATACGCAGTATTTT
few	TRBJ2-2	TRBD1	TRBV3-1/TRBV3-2	CASSSRDRDFRGKLFF	TGTGCCAGCAGCTCCCGGGACAGGGACTTCCGTGGGAAGCTGTTTTTT
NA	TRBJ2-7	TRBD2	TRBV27	CASSLGTSGAYEQYF	TGTGCCAGCAGTTTAGGGACTAGCGGGGCCTACGAGCAGTACTTC
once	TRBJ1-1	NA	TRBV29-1	CSVEEGVDEAFF	TGCAGCGTTGAAGAAGGGGTAGACGAAGCTTTCTTT
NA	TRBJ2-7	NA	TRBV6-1	CASSERGSGSYEQYF	TGTGCCAGCAGTGAAAGGGGGTCAGGCTCCTACGAGCAGTACTTC
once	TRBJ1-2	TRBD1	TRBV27	CASSAKTGIYGYTF	TGTGCCAGCAGTGCGAAGACAGGGATCTATGGCTACACCTTC
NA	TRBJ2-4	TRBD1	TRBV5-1	CASSKGDRGNIQYF	TGCGCCAGCAGCAAAGGGGACAGGGGGAACATTCAGTACTTC
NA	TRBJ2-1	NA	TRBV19	CASSGSPGVSYNEQFF	TGTGCCAGTAGTGGGAGCCCTGGGGTCTCCTACAATGAGCAGTTCTTC
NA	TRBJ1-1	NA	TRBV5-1	CASSSDTEAFF	TGCGCCAGCAGTTCGGACACTGAAGCTTTCTTT
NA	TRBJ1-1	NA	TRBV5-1	CASSLTGPREAFF	TGCGCCAGCAGCTTGACAGGCCCGCGTGAAGCTTTCTTT
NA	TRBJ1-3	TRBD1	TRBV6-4	CASSPGTATGNTIYF	TGTGCCAGCAGCCCTGGGACAGCCACTGGAAACACCATATATTTT
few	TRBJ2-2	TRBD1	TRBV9	CASSVGVGGHTGELFF	TGTGCCAGCAGCGTAGGGGTAGGGGGCCACACCGGGGAGCTGTTTTTT
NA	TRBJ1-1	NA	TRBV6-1	CASSELSNTEAFF	TGTGCCAGCAGTGAACTATCGAACACTGAAGCTTTCTTT
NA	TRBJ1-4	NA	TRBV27	CASTSGSTNEKLFF	TGTGCCAGCACCTCAGGGTCAACTAATGAAAAACTGTTTTTT
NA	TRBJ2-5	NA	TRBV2	CATAGGRGFKETQYF	TGTGCCACCGCGGGAGGCAGGGGGTTCAAAGAGACCCAGTACTTC
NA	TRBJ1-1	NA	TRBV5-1	CASSLLQGNTEAFF	TGCGCCAGCAGCTTGCTACAGGGGAACACTGAAGCTTTCTTT
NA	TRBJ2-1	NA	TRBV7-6	CASSLTSSGFEQFF	TGTGCCAGCAGCCTAACGTCCAGCGGGTTTGAGCAGTTCTTC
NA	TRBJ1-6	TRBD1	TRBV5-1	CASSPRDSSYNSPLHF	TGCGCCAGCAGCCCCCGGGACAGCTCCTATAATTCACCCCTCCACTTT
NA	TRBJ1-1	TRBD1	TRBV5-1	CASSFSASGGTEAFF	TGCGCCAGCAGCTTTTCCGCCTCAGGGGGCACTGAAGCTTTCTTT